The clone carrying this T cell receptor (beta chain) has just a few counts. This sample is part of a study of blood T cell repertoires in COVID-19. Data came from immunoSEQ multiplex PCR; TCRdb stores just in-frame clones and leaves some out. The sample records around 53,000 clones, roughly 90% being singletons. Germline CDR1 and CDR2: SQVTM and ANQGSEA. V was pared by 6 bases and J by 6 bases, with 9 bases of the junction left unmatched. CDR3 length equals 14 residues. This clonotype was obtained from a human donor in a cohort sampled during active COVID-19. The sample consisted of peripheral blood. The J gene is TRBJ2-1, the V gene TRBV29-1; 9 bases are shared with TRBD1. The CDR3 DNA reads TGCAGCGTGTGGACAGGGGAGGTGGGCAATGAGCAGTTCTTC. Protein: CSVWTGEVGNEQFF.